These 19 T cell receptor beta chains originate from one sample sequenced in a study of cytomegalovirus exposure and HLA in healthy donors. The PCR used 60 Vbeta and 13 Jbeta primers. TCRdb's table, derived via immunoSEQ multiplex PCR, lists solely in-frame clones and lacks some. The repertoire holds 160,000 or so clones, with 71% as singletons. Sequencing was carried out using PBMCs. The receptors derive from a young woman in good health and CMV-seronegative.

The chain links TRBV27 to TRBJ2-7, with D possibly TRBD2 on 5 matching bases. V lost 6 bases and J lost 2, with 11 bases in between. CDR3 length equals 13 residues. Germline V lookup: CDR1 MNHEY, CDR2 SMNVEV (reference sequence). CDR3 sequence (DNA): TGTGCCAGCAGCCGGCGGGTTACCTACGAGCAGTACTTC. Amino acid sequence: CASSRRVTYEQYF.

This clone was seen more than once but under ten times. The chain uses TRBV4-2 and TRBJ2-4; the match to TRBD1 covers 8 bases. The CDR3 totals 16 residues. The V gene's germline CDR1 is LGHNA and CDR2 YNFKEQ. After removal of 1 base from V and 9 bases from J, the junction contained 11 bases not matched to a gene. CDR3 DNA sequence: TGTGCCAGCAGCCAAGTGACAGGACAGGGATCGGGCATTCAGTACTTC. This gives the protein CASSQVTGQGSGIQYF.

The chain uses TRBV7-2 and TRBJ2-7; no firm D call. The CDR3 sequence is 12 residues long. Germline V lookup: CDR1 SGHTA, CDR2 FQGNSA. V was trimmed by 8 bases and J by 3 bases, leaving 11 bases between them. The CDR3: CASRGSRYEQYF. The CDR3 DNA reads as TGTGCCAGCCGAGGTTCCCGCTACGAGCAGTACTTC.

This sequence joins TRBV7-6 and TRBJ2-7, with D perhaps matching TRBD1 (5 bases). Germline V CDR1 and CDR2: SGHVS, FNYEAQ. The CDR3 extends over 13 amino acids. V lost 5 bases, J lost 5 bases, and 13 bases lay in between. DNA for the CDR3: TGTGCCAGCAGCCTAACAGGCTCTGACGAGCAGTACTTC. Protein: CASSLTGSDEQYF.

The gene calls are TRBV28 and TRBJ1-6; 7 bases are a match to TRBD1. Trimming removed 6 bases from V and 4 bases from J; junction bases left unmatched: 9. CDR1 is MDHEN, CDR2 SYDVKM, per germline. The CDR3 runs to 16 residues. The CDR3 sequence: CASSLIQGQYNSPLHF. The CDR3, as DNA: TGTGCCAGCAGCCTTATACAGGGACAGTATAATTCACCCCTCCACTTT.

In its sample, this clone was seen a few times. The chain is built from TRBV29-1 and TRBJ1-1; 9 positions match TRBD1. Trimming cost V 7 bases and J 6 bases; bases outside gene matches: 6. CDR1 SQVTM and CDR2 ANQGSEA come from the germline V gene. This CDR3 is built from 12 residues. CDR3 bases: TGCAGCGGTATACAGGGGGCCGCTGAAGCTTTCTTT. Protein: CSGIQGAAEAFF.

This clone was detected a few times. This sequence joins TRBV30 and TRBJ1-3; D ambiguous. Germline V gene data show CDR1 as GTSNPN and CDR2 as SVGIG (reference sequence). V lost 4 bases to trimming and J lost 2 bases, with 15 bases between them. The length of the CDR3 is 15 residues. This CDR3 is CAWNPLGSTGNTIYF. Here the CDR3 DNA reads TGTGCCTGGAACCCGCTAGGAAGCACTGGAAACACCATATATTTT.

The chain employs TRBV5-6 and TRBJ1-1; tentative D call: TRBD1 (5 bases). The V end lost 4 bases, the J end lost 1 base, and 8 bases lay between the germline ends. Germline-derived CDR1 and CDR2 are SGHDT and YYEEEE. This CDR3 has 13 residues. As DNA, the CDR3 is TGTGCCAGCAGCGTTCAGGGGAACACTGAAGCTTTCTTT. As protein: CASSVQGNTEAFF. Drawing the rest from reference TRBV5-6 and TRBJ1-1, the complete variable domain is DAGVTQSPTHLIKTRGQQVTLRCSPKSGHDTVSWYQQALGQGPQFIFQYYEEEERQRGNFPDRFSGHQFPNYSSELNVNALLLGDSALYLCASSVQGNTEAFFGQGTRLTVV.

The rearrangement joins TRBV7-2 to TRBJ2-7; 7 nucleotides align to TRBD1. Germline V lookup: CDR1 SGHTA, CDR2 FQGNSA. V dropped 6 bases and J dropped 7; count of bases not matched to a gene: 9. The CDR3 runs to 13 residues. CDR3 DNA sequence: TGTGCCAGCAGGATTAGGGGGCCTGGGGAGCAGTACTTC. Its translation: CASRIRGPGEQYF.

J is TRBJ2-2 and V is TRBV7-2; 10 nucleotides agree with TRBD2. The CDR3 runs 14 residues. The V and J ends lost 5 bases and 5 bases, in that order; junction bases with no gene match: 2. Germline CDR1 is SGHTA and CDR2 is FQGNSA. The chain's CDR3 is CASSPTSGTGELFF. DNA of the CDR3: TGTGCCAGCAGCCCGACTAGCGGGACCGGGGAGCTGTTTTTT.

The chain links TRBV7-9 to TRBJ2-2, with D perhaps matching TRBD1 (8 bases). This CDR3 has 16 amino acids. Trimming pared 5 bases from V and 4 bases from J, leaving 17 bases between. CDR1 and CDR2 from the germline V gene are SEHNR and FQNEAQ (reference sequence). The CDR3 DNA reads as TGTGCCAGCAGCCTACCAGGGGGCGGGAGCACCGGGGAGCTGTTTTTT. As protein: CASSLPGGGSTGELFF.

V usage is TRBV5-5 and J usage is TRBJ2-2, with D possibly being TRBD1 (6 bases). Germline-derived CDR1 and CDR2 are SGHKS and YYEKEE (reference sequence). This CDR3 has 18 residues. Between the trimmed V and J ends, which lost 2 bases and 1 base, there was a span of 18 bases. The CDR3 is CASSFGRGQNKNTGELFF. CDR3 nucleotide sequence: TGTGCCAGCAGCTTTGGTCGGGGACAAAACAAGAACACCGGGGAGCTGTTTTTT.

The chain uses TRBV7-8 and TRBJ1-5; D is undetermined. Looked up from germline, CDR1 is SGHVS and CDR2 is FQNEAQ. The CDR3 extends over 15 amino acids. V lost 3 bases and J 7 bases, leaving 16 bases between the germline ends. The CDR3 reads CASSLGRAPGQPQHF. DNA of the CDR3: TGTGCCAGCAGCTTGGGGAGGGCGCCCGGGCAGCCCCAGCATTTT.

The chain links TRBV2 to TRBJ2-2; weak D call: TRBD1 (5 bases). This CDR3 has 12 amino acids. Germline assignment: CDR1 SNHLY and CDR2 FYNNEI. V was pared by 7 bases and J by 5 bases, with 8 bases between. This CDR3 reads CASTGWTGELFF. The CDR3 DNA sequence: TGTGCCAGCACAGGGTGGACCGGGGAGCTGTTTTTT. Based on the CDR3 plus reference TRBV2 and TRBJ2-2, the full variable domain is EPEVTQTPSHQVTQMGQEVILRCVPISNHLYFYWYRQILGQKVEFLVSFYNNEISEKSEIFDDQFSVERPDGSNFTLKIRSTKLEDSAMYFCASTGWTGELFFGEGSRLTVL.

The gene calls are TRBV4-3 and TRBJ1-4; D remains unclear. The CDR3 totals 15 residues. V lost 0 bases and J 12 bases, leaving 17 bases between the germline ends. Per germline, CDR1 LGHNA and CDR2 YSLEER. This CDR3 reads CASSQDSGPLRELFF. The CDR3 coding sequence is TGCGCCAGCAGCCAAGATAGCGGGCCTCTTCGGGAACTGTTTTTT.

This clone was seen a handful of times. The identical CDR3 is also encoded by other nucleotide sequences in the sample. The chain links TRBV10-3 to TRBJ1-5, with unresolved D. Deletions cut 0 bases from V and 2 bases from J, with 5 bases between. CDR1 is ENHRY, CDR2 SYGVKD, per germline. This CDR3 is built from 14 residues. The CDR3 spells CAISESAGNQPQHF. CDR3 nucleotide sequence: TGTGCCATCAGTGAGTCGGCCGGCAATCAGCCCCAGCATTTT.

The V call is TRBV29-1, the J call TRBJ1-1, with a tentative D call TRBD1 (5 bases). CDR1 SQVTM and CDR2 ANQGSEA come from the germline V gene. The CDR3 consists of 13 residues. Trimming removed 7 bases at V and 4 bases at J, with 16 bases between. CDR3 protein: CSAGGGRSTEAFF. The CDR3 bases are TGCAGCGCTGGGGGAGGGCGAAGCACTGAAGCTTTCTTT.

The chain combines TRBV27 with TRBJ2-2, with 8 bases identical to TRBD1. Germline CDR1 reads MNHEY; CDR2 reads SMNVEV (reference sequence). Unmatched junction bases numbered 10, after V lost 6 bases and J lost 7 bases. This CDR3 contains 15 residues. The CDR3 protein is CASSRGQGLIGELFF. Written as DNA, the CDR3 is TGTGCCAGCAGCCGAGGACAGGGACTCATCGGGGAGCTGTTTTTT.

The rearrangement joins TRBV9 to TRBJ2-2; 7 bases map to TRBD2. The trim removed 0 bases at V and 3 bases at J, leaving 5 bases unmatched. CDR1 and CDR2 from the germline V gene are SGDLS and YYNGEE. This CDR3 region has 16 residues. The CDR3 nucleotides are TGTGCCAGCAGCGTAGGGAGGCGGGAGTACACCGGGGAGCTGTTTTTT. Protein product: CASSVGRREYTGELFF. Full variable domain (remainder filled in from reference TRBV9 and TRBJ2-2): DSGVTQTPKHLITATGQRVTLRCSPRSGDLSVYWYQQSLDQGLQFLIQYYNGEERAKGNILERFSAQQFPDLHSELNLSSLELGDSALYFCASSVGRREYTGELFFGEGSRLTVL.